This passage covers 6 T cell receptor beta chains from one sample sequenced in a study of shared clonotypes between healthy human individuals (dated by TCRdb to 2018 to 2020). For the CD8 naive samples, CD45RO-negative cells were positively selected for CCR7, yielding a CD45RA+CCR7+ population from which TemRA cells were excluded. The library was built by means of the immunoSEQ multiplex PCR assay. Here the immuneACCESS table is served through TCRdb, limited to in-frame sequences with V and J called. Missing clones are a known gap in these copies; in checked studies unresolved V genes cover under half, and the rest lacks a known reason. Present in this sample are approximately 2,000,000 clones, roughly 95% of which were seen just once. The top ten clones comprise approximately 1.6% of the sample. The specimen was naive CD8+ T cells from PBMCs. This specimen's cell subset or site label, interpreted: CD45RA+CCR7+. The receptors stem from a man younger than 35 in good health. Some clones in this sample may be carry-over from other donors' samples.

This chain connects TRBV4-1 to TRBJ1-3; D not resolved. CDR3 length equals 15 residues. V was pared by 0 bases and J by 1 base, with 7 bases between. Per the germline V gene, CDR1 is MGHRA and CDR2 is YSYEKL. The CDR3 here is CASSQEAPSGNTIYF. DNA of the CDR3: TGCGCCAGCAGCCAAGAGGCTCCTTCTGGAAACACCATATATTTT.

The chain combines TRBV10-1 with TRBJ2-7, with D perhaps matching TRBD2 (6 bases). CDR3 length: 15 residues. Looked up from germline, CDR1 is WNHNN and CDR2 is SYGVQD (reference sequence). The V gene lost 3 bases and the J gene lost 2 bases, with 14 bases spanning the gap. The CDR3 loop is CASSDLAGLTYEQYF. The DNA for the CDR3 is TGCGCCAGCAGTGATCTCGCGGGGCTAACCTACGAGCAGTACTTC.

The rearrangement uses TRBV27 and TRBJ2-7; no reliable D call. CDR1 and CDR2 (germline): MNHEY, SMNVEV (reference sequence). V shed 0 bases and J shed 0 bases, with 12 bases lying between them. CDR3 length equals 16 residues. The CDR3 here is CASSLSSGQYSYEQYF. The CDR3 nucleotides are TGTGCCAGCAGTTTATCGAGTGGGCAATACTCCTACGAGCAGTACTTC.

The chain combines TRBV6-5 with TRBJ2-7; a weak D match, TRBD2 (5 bases). This CDR3 comprises 15 residues. The germline CDR1 and CDR2 sequences are MNHEY and SVGAGI. Trimming pared 6 bases from V and 0 bases from J, leaving 15 bases between. The chain's CDR3 is CASSRDDPSSYEQYF. The CDR3 DNA is TGTGCCAGCAGCCGGGATGACCCGAGCTCCTACGAGCAGTACTTC.

The CDR3, as DNA: TGTGCCAGCAGCCCCGTCCGGGTTGAGCAGTTCTTC. It yields the protein CASSPVRVEQFF. The gene calls are TRBV6-5 and TRBJ2-1; no reliable D call. This CDR3 has 12 amino acids. Deletions cut 6 bases from V and 9 bases from J, with 12 bases between. The V gene's germline CDR1 is MNHEY and CDR2 SVGAGI.

The rearrangement uses TRBV29-1 and TRBJ2-2, with 8 nucleotides matching TRBD1. There are 15 residues in the CDR3. CDR1 is SQVTM, CDR2 ANQGSEA, per germline. J was trimmed by 3 bases and V by 6 bases; bases with no gene match: 9. The CDR3 protein is CSVYLQGGDTGELFF. CDR3 bases: TGCAGCGTCTATCTACAGGGGGGCGACACCGGGGAGCTGTTTTTT.